Listed here are 31 T cell receptor beta chains from one sample, sequenced in a study of T cells in Graves' hyperthyroidism and ophthalmopathy. Amplification targeted TCR beta CDR3 regions from RNA transcripts. With the HTBI primer set, the TCR CDR3 went through a first round of RT-PCR. TCRdb recomputed calls from the multiplex PCR reads with MiXCR, one row per CDR3 protein. Of 500,000 to 700,000 distinct CDR3 sequences listed, around 17% are singletons. The sequencing input was blood. Source of these receptors: a young woman with Graves' hyperthyroidism.

J is TRBJ2-2 and V is TRBV10-3, with D tentatively TRBD2 (7 bases). Germline values: CDR1 ENHRY, CDR2 SYGVKD. V lost 3 bases to trimming and J lost 6 bases, with 14 bases between them. This CDR3 spans 15 amino acids. CDR3 in DNA: TGTGCCATCAGTGATCTCCAGGGGAGGGCCGGGGAGCTGTTTTTT. Amino acids: CAISDLQGRAGELFF.

The chain joins TRBV7-9 to TRBJ1-3; D unclear. Germline values: CDR1 SEHNR, CDR2 FQNEAQ (reference sequence). CDR3 length: 14 amino acids. Trimming shortened V by 1 base and J by 4 bases, and 8 bases separated the two germline ends. CDR3 DNA sequence: TGTGCCAGCAGCTTAGTAGGGATCGGAAACACCATATATTTT. It yields the protein CASSLVGIGNTIYF.

This clonotype was counted many times. V and J are TRBV28 and TRBJ2-7, with 8 bases matching TRBD1. Germline CDR1 and CDR2: MDHEN and SYDVKM. The V gene end was trimmed by 2 bases and the J gene end by 3 bases; junction bases not matched to a gene: 6. The CDR3 extends over 15 amino acids. CDR3 nucleotides: TGTGCCAGCAGTTTAGGACAGGGAGAGGACTACGAGCAGTACTTC. It codes for CASSLGQGEDYEQYF.

This clonotype was detected only a few times. The chain uses TRBV7-2 and TRBJ1-5, with unresolved D. The V and J ends lost 4 bases and 8 bases respectively, with 21 bases between them. The CDR3 is 16 residues long. Germline V gene lookup returns CDR1 SGHTA and CDR2 FQGNSA. The CDR3 DNA sequence: TGTGCCAGCAGCTCCCCAGGTGCCCCCCCGAGGGAGCCCCAGCATTTT. It specifies CASSSPGAPPREPQHF.

The chain links TRBV7-9 to TRBJ2-1; TRBD2 matches 10 bases. CDR1 and CDR2 (germline): SEHNR, FQNEAQ (reference sequence). The CDR3 is 14 amino acids. Trimming cost V 10 bases and J 9 bases; bases outside gene matches: 12. The CDR3 nucleotides are TGTGCCACCCAAGCGGGAGGGGTATTATCTGAGCAGTTCTTC. Translating gives CATQAGGVLSEQFF.

This clonotype came up many times. V usage is TRBV29-1 and J usage is TRBJ1-2; no clear D gene. Between the trimmed V and J ends, which lost 3 bases and 4 bases, there was a span of 9 bases. The length of the CDR3 is 12 residues. Germline V CDR1 and CDR2: SQVTM, ANQGSEA. The CDR3, as DNA: TGCAGCGTTGACGGGATGCCCTATGGCTACACCTTC. Protein sequence: CSVDGMPYGYTF. The entire variable domain, with the rest obtained from reference TRBV29-1 and TRBJ1-2, is as follows: SAVISQKPSRDICQRGTSLTIQCQVDSQVTMMFWYRQQPGQSLTLIATANQGSEATYESGFVIDKFPISRPNLTFSTLTVSNMSPEDSSIYLCSVDGMPYGYTFGSGTRLTVV.

The table lists this clonotype with many counts. The chain carries TRBV11-3 and TRBJ2-1, with 12 bases identical to TRBD2. CDR3 length: 16 amino acids. The trim removed 5 bases at V and 4 bases at J, leaving 6 bases unmatched. Looked up from germline, CDR1 is SGHNT and CDR2 is YENEEA. CDR3: CASSLNGLAGYNEQFF. The CDR3 nucleotides read TGTGCCAGCAGCCTTAACGGACTAGCGGGATACAATGAGCAGTTCTTC. Based on the CDR3 plus reference TRBV11-3 and TRBJ2-1, the full variable domain is EAGVVQSPRYKIIEKKQPVAFWCNPISGHNTLYWYLQNLGQGPELLIRYENEEAVDDSQLPKDRFSAERLKGVDSTLKIQPAELGDSAVYLCASSLNGLAGYNEQFFGPGTRLTVL.

The table lists this clonotype with a few counts. The V call is TRBV5-1, the J call TRBJ2-5; D perhaps matches TRBD2 (6 bases). Germline V lookup: CDR1 SGHRS, CDR2 YFSETQ. V was cut by 9 bases and J by 3 bases, with 15 bases left in between. The CDR3 is 13 amino acids. CDR3 nucleotides: TGCGCCACCGGACTCGGCGGGGAAGAGACCCAGTACTTC. Translation: CATGLGGEETQYF.

This chain's CDR3 is CASSLQGYQETQYF. The CDR3 region has the DNA TGTGCCAGCAGTTTACAGGGGTACCAAGAGACCCAGTACTTC. This rearrangement joins TRBV12-3 or TRBV12-4 to TRBJ2-5, with D maybe TRBD1 (6 bases). The CDR3 consists of 14 residues. Trimming removed 2 bases from V and 0 bases from J, with 7 bases in between.

This clonotype has at least ten counts. The chain combines TRBV27 with TRBJ1-2; possibly TRBD1 for D (6 bases). The length of the CDR3 is 15 residues. V shed 4 bases and J shed 0 bases, with 12 bases lying between them. Per the germline V gene, CDR1 is MNHEY and CDR2 is SMNVEV (reference sequence). DNA for the CDR3: TGTGCCAGCAGTTCAGAGGGACATACTAACTATGGCTACACCTTC. Amino acid sequence: CASSSEGHTNYGYTF.

This clonotype was counted at least ten times. This chain connects TRBV6-5 to TRBJ2-5; 9 bases agree with TRBD2. V was clipped by 2 bases and J by 0 bases; unmatched bases: 1. Germline V gene lookup returns CDR1 MNHEY and CDR2 SVGAGI. The CDR3 covers 15 residues. In DNA form, the CDR3 reads TGTGCCAGCAGTTACGCGGGGGGGTACCAAGAGACCCAGTACTTC. Its translation: CASSYAGGYQETQYF.

The V call is TRBV7-9, the J call TRBJ2-1, with 9 bases fitting TRBD2. The J segment lost 5 bases and the V segment lost 5 bases, leaving 10 bases of the junction unmatched. CDR3 length equals 16 residues. Germline CDR1 reads SEHNR; CDR2 reads FQNEAQ (reference sequence). The CDR3 here is CASSRLREGINNEQFF. The DNA of the CDR3 is TGTGCCAGCAGCCGATTGCGGGAGGGAATAAACAATGAGCAGTTCTTC.

This clonotype occurred many times. The gene calls are TRBV6-2 or TRBV6-3 and TRBJ2-3, with D unclear. This CDR3 comprises 15 residues. Germline values: CDR1 MNHEY, CDR2 SVGEGT. Trimming shortened V by 0 bases and J by 3 bases, and 10 bases separated the two germline ends. The CDR3 protein is CASSYSKIVTDTQYF. The CDR3 nucleotides read TGTGCCAGCAGTTACTCGAAGATAGTAACAGATACGCAGTATTTT.

This clonotype was found many times. The chain joins TRBV7-2 to TRBJ2-7, with D tentatively TRBD2 (6 bases). CDR3 length equals 15 residues. V was trimmed by 5 bases and J by 2 bases, leaving 16 bases between them. CDR1 SGHTA and CDR2 FQGNSA come from the germline V gene. This CDR3 is CASSPSAAEAYEQYF. The CDR3 DNA sequence: TGTGCCAGCAGCCCTAGCGCGGCGGAAGCCTACGAGCAGTACTTC. Drawing the rest from reference TRBV7-2 and TRBJ2-7, the complete variable domain is GAGVSQSPSNKVTEKGKDVELRCDPISGHTALYWYRQSLGQGLEFLIYFQGNSAPDKSGLPSDRFSAERTGGSVSTLTIQRTQQEDSAVYLCASSPSAAEAYEQYFGPGTRLTVT.

The chain links TRBV4-2 to TRBJ1-1, with D unresolved. The CDR3 sequence is 14 residues long. CDR1 and CDR2 from the germline V gene are LGHNA and YNFKEQ. V was trimmed by 4 bases and J by 2 bases, leaving 11 bases between them. The CDR3 bases are TGTGCCAGCAGCCGGGAAGATTCAAACACTGAAGCTTTCTTT. This codes for CASSREDSNTEAFF.

This clonotype was counted many times. V is TRBV7-8 and J is TRBJ2-1, with D perhaps TRBD1 or TRBD2 (5 bases each). The CDR3 is made up of 16 amino acids. V shed 1 base and J shed 0 bases, with 10 bases lying between them. From germline, CDR1 is SGHVS and CDR2 FQNEAQ. CDR3: CASSLGRGASYNEQFF. Here the CDR3 DNA reads TGTGCCAGCAGCTTAGGTAGAGGGGCCTCCTACAATGAGCAGTTCTTC.

This clonotype was observed many times. The rearrangement uses TRBV20-1 and TRBJ2-7; D gene ambiguous. This CDR3 has 18 amino acids. Germline assignment: CDR1 DFQATT and CDR2 SNEGSKA (reference sequence). Between the trimmed V and J ends, which lost 0 bases and 3 bases, there was a span of 24 bases. This chain's CDR3 is CSARDFRVMGNLGYEQYF. The CDR3, as DNA: TGCAGTGCTAGAGATTTTCGGGTAATGGGCAACTTGGGCTACGAGCAGTACTTC.

This clonotype was observed many times. This chain uses TRBV27 with TRBJ1-2, with 7 bases fitting TRBD1. The CDR3 runs to 13 residues. Germline trimming cut 6 bases from V and 5 bases from J; bases unmatched to any gene: 6. Germline CDR1 reads MNHEY; CDR2 reads SMNVEV (reference sequence). The chain's CDR3 is CASSFDRDYGYTF. CDR3 DNA: TGTGCCAGCAGCTTTGACAGGGATTATGGCTACACCTTC.

The sample holds a few counts of this clonotype. The chain links TRBV29-1 to TRBJ1-5; no firm D call. The V end was cut by 6 bases, the J end by 0 bases, with 9 bases between. The V gene's germline CDR1 is SQVTM and CDR2 ANQGSEA. The CDR3 loop spans 13 amino acids. The CDR3 DNA sequence: TGCAGCGTCTTGGACGATAGCAATCAGCCCCAGCATTTT. Translation: CSVLDDSNQPQHF.

This chain links TRBV4-2 with TRBJ1-1, with a tentative D call TRBD1 (5 bases). Germline assignment: CDR1 LGHNA and CDR2 YNFKEQ. The CDR3 totals 15 residues. V lost 3 bases and J 6 bases, leaving 17 bases between the germline ends. For the CDR3, the DNA is TGTGCCAGCAGCCACTTACGGGACTCCTGGGCTGAAGCTTTCTTT. It yields the protein CASSHLRDSWAEAFF.

On this clonotype itself: A much larger clone sits a single nucleotide away, making a read error possible. This rearrangement joins TRBV24-1 to TRBJ1-2, with no clear D. Germline lookup yields CDR1 KGHDR and CDR2 SFDVKD. The CDR3 length is 16 residues. V was cut by 2 bases and J by 1 base, with 13 bases left in between. The CDR3 DNA follows: TGTGCCACCAGTGATTCCCGTTCTGGGGTTAACTATGGCTACACCTTC. Translated: CATSDSRSGVNYGYTF.

This clonotype was found a few times. The V call is TRBV12-3 or TRBV12-4, the J call TRBJ1-2; possibly TRBD1 for D (6 bases). This CDR3 has 14 residues. Trimming removed 6 bases from V and 3 bases from J, with 14 bases in between. The CDR3 bases are TGTGCCAGCAGCCGACGGGGGGGCGACTATGGCTACACCTTC. As protein: CASSRRGGDYGYTF.

This clonotype was seen repeatedly, ten times or more. This chain joins TRBV7-8 and TRBJ2-5; D gene unclear. This CDR3 comprises 12 residues. Germline V gene lookup returns CDR1 SGHVS and CDR2 FQNEAQ. Deletions cut 1 base from V and 5 bases from J, with 5 bases between. CDR3 region: CASSLEWETQYF. As DNA, the CDR3 is TGTGCCAGCAGCTTAGAATGGGAGACCCAGTACTTC.

This chain connects TRBV2 to TRBJ2-1; the match to TRBD2 covers 9 bases. Germline-derived CDR1 and CDR2 are SNHLY and FYNNEI. With 0 bases clipped from V and 7 bases from J, the junction kept 16 bases outside the gene matches. This CDR3 is 19 amino acids long. The CDR3 sequence: CASSEAGVRFGLAYNEQFF. CDR3 sequence (DNA): TGTGCCAGCAGTGAAGCGGGGGTTAGGTTCGGACTAGCGTATAATGAGCAGTTCTTC. The variable domain in full, with the rest retrieved from reference TRBV2 and TRBJ2-1, is EPEVTQTPSHQVTQMGQEVILRCVPISNHLYFYWYRQILGQKVEFLVSFYNNEISEKSEIFDDQFSVERPDGSNFTLKIRSTKLEDSAMYFCASSEAGVRFGLAYNEQFFGPGTRLTVL.

This clonotype was observed once. V and J are TRBV11-3 and TRBJ2-1; 9 positions agree with TRBD2. The CDR3 contains 17 residues. Germline CDR1 and CDR2: SGHNT and YENEEA. Germline trimming cut 4 bases from V and 2 bases from J; bases unmatched to any gene: 9. CDR3 DNA sequence: TGTGCCAGCAGCTCATTAGCGGGGGAGCCGACCTACAATGAGCAGTTCTTC. Its translation: CASSSLAGEPTYNEQFF. The full variable domain, its missing parts supplied by reference TRBV11-3 and TRBJ2-1, is EAGVVQSPRYKIIEKKQPVAFWCNPISGHNTLYWYLQNLGQGPELLIRYENEEAVDDSQLPKDRFSAERLKGVDSTLKIQPAELGDSAVYLCASSSLAGEPTYNEQFFGPGTRLTVL.

The J gene is TRBJ1-2, the V gene TRBV20-1; TRBD1 matches 8 bases. Losses at the gene ends were 5 bases for V and 7 bases for J; bases not matched to a gene: 15. Germline CDR1 and CDR2: DFQATT and SNEGSKA (reference sequence). This CDR3 has 15 residues. The CDR3 sequence is CSALDRVEDVGGYTF. The CDR3 DNA reads TGCAGTGCTCTGGACAGGGTTGAGGATGTAGGTGGCTACACCTTC.

The table lists this clonotype with many counts. This chain joins TRBV20-1 and TRBJ1-5; no clear D. The germline CDR1 and CDR2 sequences are DFQATT and SNEGSKA (reference sequence). Trimming pared 6 bases from V and 2 bases from J, leaving 11 bases between. There are 13 residues in the CDR3. DNA of the CDR3: TGCAGTGCCCATAGTGAAGGCAATCAGCCCCAGCATTTT. Translating it yields CSAHSEGNQPQHF.

The V and J genes are TRBV9 and TRBJ1-2; D is undetermined. Germline V lookup: CDR1 SGDLS, CDR2 YYNGEE. The CDR3 has 17 amino acids. With 4 bases removed from V and 1 base from J, the gap between germline ends came to 20 bases. In DNA, the CDR3 is TGTGCCAGCAGCCCCTCCGGCGGAACCTTTTATAACTATGGCTACACCTTC. Translation gives CASSPSGGTFYNYGYTF.

Comment on this clonotype: This may arise from a read error, as a much more abundant clone is one base away. The chain combines TRBV6-2 or TRBV6-3 with TRBJ2-7, with D unclear. V dropped 4 bases and J dropped 7 bases, with 11 bases sitting between them. Looked up from germline, CDR1 is MNHEY and CDR2 is SVGEGT. This CDR3 has 12 amino acids. CDR3 region: CASSSMNNEQYF. For the CDR3, the DNA is TGTGCCAGCAGTTCCATGAACAATGAGCAGTACTTC.

This clonotype was observed a single time. This clone may be a read error of a much larger clone one base away. The chain links TRBV28 to TRBJ2-7; 9 bases are shared with TRBD2. The CDR3 spans 13 residues. Unmatched junction bases numbered 3, after V lost 5 bases and J lost 4 bases. Germline V CDR1 and CDR2: MDHEN, SYDVKM. The CDR3 protein is CASSGLARYEQYF. The DNA of the CDR3 is TGTGCCAGCAGTGGACTAGCGAGGTACGAGCAGTACTTC.

This clonotype was counted ten times or more. The V gene is TRBV28, the J gene TRBJ1-1; no definite D call. CDR3 length: 13 amino acids. V shed 3 bases and J shed 8 bases, with 13 bases lying between them. Germline loops: CDR1 MDHEN, CDR2 SYDVKM. In DNA form, the CDR3 reads TGTGCCAGCAGTTTCCCCGGACGACCAGAAGCTTTCTTT. Protein sequence: CASSFPGRPEAFF.